The entry below gives a single T cell receptor beta chain sequence along with its context. Authors' data handling: Scientists estimated how many nucleated cells there were by amplifying reference gene primers. Sequenced by immunoSEQ multiplex PCR; TCRdb stores in-frame clones only, minus some. The V and J calls and clone size come from that table; D and trimming were worked out from the DNA. The repertoire includes about 280,000 clones, over 75% of them detected once, and approximately 8.8% sits in the top ten. This sample is part of a study of blood T cell repertoires in COVID-19. Study information: Collection of acute and convalescent COVID-19 samples took place in the United States, Italy and Spain. T cells, B-cell-depleted T cells, or PBMCs provided the cDNA or gDNA that served as material.

The CDR3 is made up of 16 amino acids. Germline values: CDR1 SGDLS, CDR2 YYNGEE. V was clipped by 1 base and J by 0 bases, with 11 bases between them. V and J are TRBV9 and TRBJ1-3, with unresolved D. This sequence originates from a man aged 18-30 years with active or convalescent COVID-19. The specimen sequenced was peripheral blood. This CDR3 is CASSVNNRLSGNTIYF. CDR3 bases: TGTGCCAGCAGCGTAAACAATCGACTCTCTGGAAACACCATATATTTT. Using reference TRBV9 and TRBJ1-3 for the parts outside the CDR3, the full variable domain is DSGVTQTPKHLITATGQRVTLRCSPRSGDLSVYWYQQSLDQGLQFLIQYYNGEERAKGNILERFSAQQFPDLHSELNLSSLELGDSALYFCASSVNNRLSGNTIYFGEGSWLTVV.